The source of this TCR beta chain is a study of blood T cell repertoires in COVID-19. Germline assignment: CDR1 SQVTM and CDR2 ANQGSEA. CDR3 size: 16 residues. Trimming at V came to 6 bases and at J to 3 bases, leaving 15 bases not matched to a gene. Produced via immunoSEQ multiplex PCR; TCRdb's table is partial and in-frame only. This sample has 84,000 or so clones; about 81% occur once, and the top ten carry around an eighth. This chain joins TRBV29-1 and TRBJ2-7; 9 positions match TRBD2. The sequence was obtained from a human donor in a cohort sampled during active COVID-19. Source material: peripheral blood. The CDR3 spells CSVLPRSGGSSYEQYF. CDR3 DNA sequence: TGCAGCGTCCTCCCCAGGAGCGGGGGGTCTAGCTACGAGCAGTACTTC.